This TCR beta chain was identified during a study of cytomegalovirus exposure and HLA in healthy donors. Findings of the study overall: In terms of immune exposure information, only CMV serostatus was available.

CDR3 size: 18 residues. After removal of 2 bases from V and 0 bases from J, the junction contained 10 bases not matched to a gene. Germline CDR1 reads SGHTA; CDR2 reads FQGNSA. As to this clone: The antigen remains undetermined.

In the PCR, 60 Vbeta and 13 Jbeta primers were used. Produced via immunoSEQ multiplex PCR; TCRdb's table is partial and in-frame only. The sample consists of some 190,000 clones, approximately 80% of them appearing once. The sequence was collected from a woman aged 40 to 55 in good health and CMV-seronegative. The J gene is TRBJ2-1, the V gene TRBV7-2, with TRBD2 identical over 7 bases. What was sequenced was PBMCs. The CDR3 coding sequence is TGTGCCAGCAGCTTATACTCGTTTGGCGGGAGCTCCTACAATGAGCAGTTCTTC. As protein: CASSLYSFGGSSYNEQFF.